A single TCR beta chain is shown here with its context. Generated by immunoSEQ multiplex PCR, the TCRdb table keeps only in-frame clones and is missing some. Among tens of thousands of clones listed, 80% were seen once. This record belongs to a study of blood T cell repertoires in COVID-19. V lost 4 bases, J lost 5 bases, and 10 bases stayed unmatched. The CDR3 consists of 17 residues. Germline V gene lookup returns CDR1 LNHDA and CDR2 SQIVND (reference sequence). This chain uses TRBV19 with TRBJ2-7; TRBD2 matches at 14 bases. The source is a man in his 60s with active or convalescent COVID-19. Material: peripheral blood. The CDR3, as DNA: TGTGCCAGTAGTACTGGGACTAGCGGGGGCCTACGGGACGAGCAGTACTTC. As protein: CASSTGTSGGLRDEQYF.